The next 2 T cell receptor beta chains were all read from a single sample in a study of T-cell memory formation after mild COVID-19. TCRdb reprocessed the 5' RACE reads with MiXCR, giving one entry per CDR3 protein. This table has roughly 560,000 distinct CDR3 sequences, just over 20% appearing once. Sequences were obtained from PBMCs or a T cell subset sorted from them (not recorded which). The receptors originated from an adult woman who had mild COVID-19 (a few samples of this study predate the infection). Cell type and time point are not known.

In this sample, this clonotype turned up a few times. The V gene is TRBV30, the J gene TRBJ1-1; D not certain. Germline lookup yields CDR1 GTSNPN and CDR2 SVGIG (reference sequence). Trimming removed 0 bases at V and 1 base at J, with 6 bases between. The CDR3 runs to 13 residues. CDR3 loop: CAWSVMENTEAFF. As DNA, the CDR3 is TGTGCCTGGAGTGTAATGGAGAACACTGAAGCTTTCTTT.

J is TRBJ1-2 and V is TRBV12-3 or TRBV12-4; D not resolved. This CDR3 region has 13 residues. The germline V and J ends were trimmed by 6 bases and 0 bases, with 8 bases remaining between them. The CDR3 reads CASRLGANYGYTF. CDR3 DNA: TGTGCCAGCAGACTAGGTGCTAACTATGGCTACACCTTC.